Given below is one T cell receptor beta chain in context. The data stem from a study of T-cell memory formation after mild COVID-19. Constant-segment primers and 5'RACE yielded cDNA libraries for TCR alpha and TCR beta, each carrying sample barcodes and UMIs. TCRdb reprocessed the 5' RACE reads with MiXCR, giving one entry per CDR3 protein. The sample has over 40,000 distinct CDR3 sequences, 12% seen once. The CDR3 contains 17 residues. Trimming took off 3 bases at V and 6 bases at J, with 24 bases between the two ends. Germline CDR1 is MDHEN and CDR2 is SYDVKM. This sequence originates from a man younger than 35 who had mild COVID-19 (a few samples of this study predate the infection). Cell type and time point are not known. Specimen: PBMCs or a T cell subset sorted from them (not recorded which). This rearrangement joins TRBV28 to TRBJ2-7, with a tentative D call TRBD1 (8 bases). The CDR3 region has the DNA TGTGCCAGCAGTTTTATCCGTAGACAGGGGACTAAAGGCGAGCAGTACGTC. This gives the protein CASSFIRRQGTKGEQYV.